This TCR beta chain was found in a study of T cells in Graves' hyperthyroidism and ophthalmopathy. Authors of the study amplified TCR beta CDR3 regions from RNA transcripts. In the first-round RT-PCR of the TCR CDR3, the HTBI primer set was used. Each CDR3 protein is one row after TCRdb ran MiXCR on the multiplex PCR reads. The sample yields around 500,000 distinct CDR3 sequences, 14% seen once. This clonotype was counted at least ten times. This CDR3 is 17 amino acids long. J gave up 1 base and V 6 bases, and 11 bases lay outside the gene matches. CDR1 and CDR2 (germline): LNHDA, SQIVND (reference sequence).

The sequenced material came from blood. This clonotype was obtained from a woman between 18 and 29 years old with Graves' hyperthyroidism. The chain is built from TRBV19 and TRBJ2-5, with 10 bases fitting TRBD1. The CDR3 region has the DNA TGTGCCAGTAGCCCGAATTGGGGACAGGGGCCCCAAGAGACCCAGTACTTC. Translating it yields CASSPNWGQGPQETQYF.